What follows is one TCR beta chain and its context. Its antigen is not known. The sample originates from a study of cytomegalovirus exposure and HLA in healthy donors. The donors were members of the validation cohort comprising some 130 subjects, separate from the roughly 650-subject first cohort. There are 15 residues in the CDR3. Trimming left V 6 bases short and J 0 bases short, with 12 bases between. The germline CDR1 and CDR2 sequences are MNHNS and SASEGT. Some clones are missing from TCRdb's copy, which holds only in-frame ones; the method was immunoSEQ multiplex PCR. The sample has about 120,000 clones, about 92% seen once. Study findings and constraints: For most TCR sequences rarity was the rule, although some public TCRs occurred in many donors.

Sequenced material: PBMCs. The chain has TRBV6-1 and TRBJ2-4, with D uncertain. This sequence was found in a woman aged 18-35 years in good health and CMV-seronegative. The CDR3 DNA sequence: TGTGCCAGCAGGGAACATACTTTAGCCAAAAACATTCAGTACTTC. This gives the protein CASREHTLAKNIQYF.